One and the same sample provided the 32 T cell receptor beta chains below, sequenced in a study of cytomegalovirus exposure and HLA in healthy donors. With 60 Vbeta and 13 Jbeta primers, the PCR was carried out. Libraries were prepared by immunoSEQ multiplex PCR; TCRdb keeps only in-frame clonotypes and omits some of them. This sample has roughly 100,000 clones, with approximately 77% found just once. Sequencing input: PBMCs. The receptors shown here come from a woman in her thirties or forties in good health and CMV-seronegative.

The sample holds a few counts of this clone. The chain is built from TRBV6-5 and TRBJ1-1; D possibly corresponds to TRBD1 (5 bases). The germline V gene has CDR1 MNHEY and CDR2 SVGAGI. V lost 7 bases and J 1 base, leaving 13 bases between the germline ends. The CDR3 has 14 residues. As DNA, the CDR3 is TGTGCCAGCAACTCACCAGGACAGAACACTGAAGCTTTCTTT. Its translation is CASNSPGQNTEAFF.

The gene calls are TRBV29-1 and TRBJ1-2; a possible D gene is TRBD1 (5 bases). V lost 2 bases to trimming and J lost 4 bases, with 20 bases between them. This CDR3 region has 16 residues. Germline V gene sequence: CDR1 SQVTM, CDR2 ANQGSEA. For the CDR3, the DNA is TGCAGCGTTGAAAAATTCAGGAGGGGAGTGAGCTATGGCTACACCTTC. Translating it yields CSVEKFRRGVSYGYTF. Full variable domain (rest looked up from reference TRBV29-1 and TRBJ1-2): SAVISQKPSRDICQRGTSLTIQCQVDSQVTMMFWYRQQPGQSLTLIATANQGSEATYESGFVIDKFPISRPNLTFSTLTVSNMSPEDSSIYLCSVEKFRRGVSYGYTFGSGTRLTVV.

The J gene is TRBJ1-1, the V gene TRBV29-1; no firm D call. Trimming shortened V by 7 bases and J by 7 bases, and 19 bases separated the two germline ends. CDR3 length: 13 residues. CDR1 and CDR2 (germline): SQVTM, ANQGSEA. The CDR3 nucleotides are TGCAGCGCCCGGACTATGGATCATGGTGAAGCTTTCTTT. Its protein product is CSARTMDHGEAFF.

The sample holds a few counts of this clone. This rearrangement joins TRBV6-1 to TRBJ2-6; D gene ambiguous. CDR1 is MNHNS and CDR2 is SASEGT in the germline V gene. Trimming stripped 6 bases from V and 1 base from J, with 7 bases between. The CDR3 is 14 amino acids. The CDR3 loop reads CASSALSGANVLTF. In nucleotides, the CDR3 is TGTGCCAGCAGCGCCCTATCTGGGGCCAACGTCCTGACTTTC.

The genes are TRBV5-1 and TRBJ1-2, with TRBD1 identical over 7 bases. Germline CDR1 and CDR2: SGHRS and YFSETQ. J gave up 2 bases and V 4 bases, and 11 bases lay outside the gene matches. The CDR3 totals 16 residues. The CDR3 DNA reads TGCGCCAGCAGCCCGGTTCCCGCAGGGGGGAACTATGGCTACACCTTC. Protein product: CASSPVPAGGNYGYTF. Filled out from reference TRBV5-1 and TRBJ1-2, the complete variable domain reads KAGVTQTPRYLIKTRGQQVTLSCSPISGHRSVSWYQQTPGQGLQFLFEYFSETQRNKGNFPGRFSGRQFSNSRSEMNVSTLELGDSALYLCASSPVPAGGNYGYTFGSGTRLTVV.

J is TRBJ2-7 and V is TRBV5-1; D unclear. V lost 3 bases, J lost 2 bases, and 3 bases lay in between. Germline V CDR1 and CDR2: SGHRS, YFSETQ. The CDR3 has 11 amino acids. The CDR3 region is CASSSAYEQYF. The CDR3 DNA reads TGCGCCAGCAGCTCTGCCTACGAGCAGTACTTC. The variable domain in full, completed from reference TRBV5-1 and TRBJ2-7, reads KAGVTQTPRYLIKTRGQQVTLSCSPISGHRSVSWYQQTPGQGLQFLFEYFSETQRNKGNFPGRFSGRQFSNSRSEMNVSTLELGDSALYLCASSSAYEQYFGPGTRLTVT.

V and J are TRBV30 and TRBJ2-4; perhaps TRBD1 as D (6 bases). This CDR3 is 12 amino acids long. The V end was cut by 1 base, the J end by 9 bases, with 10 bases between. The germline V gene encodes CDR1 GTSNPN and CDR2 SVGIG (reference sequence). CDR3 sequence (DNA): TGTGCCTGGAGTGCAGGGGTCTCCATTCAGTACTTC. Amino acids: CAWSAGVSIQYF.

This clone was recorded once. The chain joins TRBV7-9 to TRBJ2-7, with 10 bases identical to TRBD1. The CDR3 is 14 residues long. J lost 1 base, V lost 5 bases, and 2 bases had no gene match. Germline V gene lookup returns CDR1 SEHNR and CDR2 FQNEAQ (reference sequence). The CDR3, as DNA: TGTGCCAGCAGCCGGACAGGGGGGTCCTACGAGCAGTACTTC. Translated, it gives CASSRTGGSYEQYF.

This clone was seen once. This chain links TRBV6-6 with TRBJ1-6; D is uncertain. Trimming removed 6 bases at V and 10 bases at J, with 13 bases between. The CDR3 loop spans 13 amino acids. Germline CDR1 MNHNY, CDR2 SVGAGI (reference sequence). CDR3 nucleotides: TGTGCCAGCAGCTCAACTCAAAACTCACCCCTCCACTTT. Translation gives CASSSTQNSPLHF.

The chain has TRBV28 and TRBJ1-1; 10 bases agree with TRBD1. V was pared by 5 bases and J by 6 bases, with 9 bases of the junction left unmatched. The germline V gene encodes CDR1 MDHEN and CDR2 SYDVKM. The CDR3 runs to 15 residues. The CDR3 DNA follows: TGTGCCAGCAGTCCAGTGACAGGGGGCGACTCTGAAGCTTTCTTT. Translated: CASSPVTGGDSEAFF.

This chain connects TRBV7-6 to TRBJ1-1, with TRBD1 as a possible D gene (6 bases). Germline V gives CDR1 SGHVS, CDR2 FNYEAQ. V gave up 2 bases and J gave up 0 bases, with 13 bases separating them. CDR3 length: 16 amino acids. The CDR3 DNA reads as TGTGCCAGCAGCTTACGTCCACAGGGCTTGAACACTGAAGCTTTCTTT. It encodes CASSLRPQGLNTEAFF.

This clone appeared a few times. The chain carries TRBV5-6 and TRBJ1-4, with a weak D call TRBD1 (6 bases). Germline CDR1 and CDR2: SGHDT and YYEEEE. The CDR3 extends over 14 amino acids. V lost 4 bases, J lost 4 bases, and 11 bases lay in between. The CDR3: CASSARGYNEKLFF. CDR3 DNA sequence: TGTGCCAGCAGCGCCAGGGGTTATAATGAAAAACTGTTTTTT.

This chain uses TRBV19 with TRBJ2-7, with a weak D call TRBD1 (6 bases). The CDR3 is 15 residues long. Trimming shortened V by 3 bases and J by 2 bases, and 14 bases separated the two germline ends. Germline CDR1 and CDR2: LNHDA and SQIVND (reference sequence). CDR3 amino acids: CASSIYPDSTYEQYF. The CDR3 DNA is TGTGCCAGTAGTATTTATCCGGACAGCACCTACGAGCAGTACTTC.

Only a few counts were recorded for this clone. V gene TRBV7-6 combines with J gene TRBJ2-7; unclear D gene. The germline gives CDR1 SGHVS, CDR2 FNYEAQ. This CDR3 spans 13 amino acids. The V end lost 0 bases, the J end lost 6 bases, and 9 bases lay between the germline ends. In nucleotides, the CDR3 is TGTGCCAGCAGCTTAGCGACTTGGCGCGAGCAGTACTTC. This gives the protein CASSLATWREQYF.

The chain carries TRBV28 and TRBJ1-1; 10 positions match TRBD1. The germline CDR1 and CDR2 sequences are MDHEN and SYDVKM. The CDR3 runs 15 residues. With V trimmed by 4 bases and J by 6 bases, 8 bases remained unmatched. Here the CDR3 reads CASSSAGQGRPEAFF. DNA for the CDR3: TGTGCCAGCAGTTCGGCGGGACAGGGGCGGCCTGAAGCTTTCTTT. Full variable domain (outside the CDR3, taken from reference TRBV28 and TRBJ1-1): DVKVTQSSRYLVKRTGEKVFLECVQDMDHENMFWYRQDPGLGLRLIYFSYDVKMKEKGDIPEGYSVSREKKERFSLILESASTNQTSMYLCASSSAGQGRPEAFFGQGTRLTVV.

The J gene is TRBJ2-7, the V gene TRBV13; 11 nucleotides agree with TRBD2. CDR3 length equals 14 residues. Germline-derived CDR1 and CDR2 are PRHDT and FYEKMQ (reference sequence). Trimming removed 4 bases from V and 6 bases from J; junction bases left unmatched: 5. In nucleotides, the CDR3 is TGTGCCAGCAGCTATCTAGCGGGGGGTGGCGAGCAGTACTTC. It encodes CASSYLAGGGEQYF.

This chain connects TRBV5-1 to TRBJ2-1; 11 bases are a match to TRBD2. CDR1 and CDR2 from the germline V gene are SGHRS and YFSETQ. J was trimmed by 6 bases and V by 6 bases; bases with no gene match: 11. This CDR3 region has 16 residues. The CDR3 sequence is CASISGSGGGSNEQFF. The CDR3 DNA sequence: TGCGCCAGCATTTCGGGTAGCGGGGGGGGTTCCAATGAGCAGTTCTTC.

The V and J genes are TRBV13 and TRBJ2-6; the D gene is possibly TRBD2 (5 bases). V was pared by 4 bases and J by 2 bases, with 12 bases between. CDR1 and CDR2 from the germline V gene are PRHDT and FYEKMQ (reference sequence). This CDR3 comprises 16 residues. Here the CDR3 reads CASSSTEGAGANVLTF. DNA of the CDR3: TGTGCCAGCAGCTCCACCGAGGGTGCTGGGGCCAACGTCCTGACTTTC. The variable domain in full, with the rest retrieved from reference TRBV13 and TRBJ2-6, is AAGVIQSPRHLIKEKRETATLKCYPIPRHDTVYWYQQGPGQDPQFLISFYEKMQSDKGSIPDRFSAQQFSDYHSELNMSSLELGDSALYFCASSSTEGAGANVLTFGAGSRLTVL.

The genes are TRBV4-3 and TRBJ1-3; 7 nucleotides line up with TRBD1. The CDR3 loop spans 15 amino acids. Germline CDR1 reads LGHNA; CDR2 reads YSLEER. Losses at the gene ends were 1 base for V and 7 bases for J; bases not matched to a gene: 7. The CDR3 loop reads CASSQGNRGQNTIYF. CDR3 coding DNA: TGCGCCAGCAGCCAAGGAAACAGGGGACAGAACACCATATATTTT.

The chain's CDR3 is CASSQDRVRYQPQHF. As DNA, the CDR3 is TGTGCCAGCAGTCAGGACAGGGTTAGATATCAGCCCCAGCATTTT. This chain links TRBV6-1 with TRBJ1-5; 8 bases match TRBD1. The V gene end was trimmed by 5 bases and the J gene end by 5 bases; junction bases not matched to a gene: 8. Germline V gene lookup returns CDR1 MNHNS and CDR2 SASEGT. The CDR3 loop spans 15 amino acids.

This clone was seen once. The DNA for the CDR3 is TGTGCCACCAGCAGAGGAGCGGGGAAGTTTGGCAATGAGCAGTTCTTC. Its protein product is CATSRGAGKFGNEQFF. This chain connects TRBV15 to TRBJ2-1; 7 bases are shared with TRBD2. J lost 6 bases, V lost 1 base, and 9 bases had no gene match. CDR1 is LNHNV, CDR2 YYDKDF, per germline (reference sequence). The length of the CDR3 is 16 residues.

The chain employs TRBV25-1 and TRBJ1-1, with D possibly matching TRBD1 (5 bases). Germline values: CDR1 MGHDK, CDR2 SYGVNS. V gave up 6 bases and J gave up 7 bases, with 21 bases separating them. This CDR3 is built from 15 residues. CDR3 sequence (DNA): TGTGCCAGCAGCCTCCCTCTGCAGGGCAAAAATGAAGCTTTCTTT. Residues: CASSLPLQGKNEAFF. The entire variable domain, with the rest obtained from reference TRBV25-1 and TRBJ1-1, is as follows: EADIYQTPRYLVIGTGKKITLECSQTMGHDKMYWYQQDPGMELHLIHYSYGVNSTEKGDLSSESTVSRIRTEHFPLTLESARPSHTSQYLCASSLPLQGKNEAFFGQGTRLTVV.

The V call is TRBV5-1, the J call TRBJ2-3; D possibly corresponds to TRBD2 (7 bases). Trimming shortened V by 1 base and J by 5 bases, and 14 bases separated the two germline ends. This CDR3 spans 15 amino acids. CDR1 is SGHRS and CDR2 is YFSETQ in the germline V gene. DNA of the CDR3: TGCGCCAGCAGCTTGATAGGGGGGGCCAAAGATACGCAGTATTTT. Amino acids: CASSLIGGAKDTQYF.

The chain uses TRBV27 and TRBJ2-1; 11 bases are shared with TRBD2. Germline values: CDR1 MNHEY, CDR2 SMNVEV (reference sequence). This CDR3 comprises 15 residues. With V trimmed by 8 bases and J by 4 bases, 7 bases remained unmatched. CDR3 nucleotide sequence: TGTGCCAGCGGACCCATAGCGGGGGGGTACAATGAGCAGTTCTTC. This codes for CASGPIAGGYNEQFF.

About this clone itself: The CDR3 does not close with the conserved phenylalanine or tryptophan, likely indicating a read error. Because the CDR3's place on the DNA is in doubt, the DNA is left out and the CDR3 is given as listed by TCRdb. This chain connects TRBV7-2 to TRBJ1-3. With termini counted, the CDR3 has 12 amino acids. CDR1 SGHTA and CDR2 FQGNSA come from the germline V gene. The chain's CDR3 is CASSFRGGACDV.

The chain is built from TRBV4-1 and TRBJ2-7; 10 bases are shared with TRBD1. V dropped 5 bases and J dropped 5; count of bases not matched to a gene: 6. The CDR3 sequence is 14 residues long. CDR1 and CDR2 (germline): MGHRA, YSYEKL. CDR3: CASSVGTGDHEQYF. CDR3 bases: TGCGCCAGCAGCGTCGGGACAGGGGACCACGAGCAGTACTTC.

J is TRBJ1-2 and V is TRBV6-1; TRBD1 agrees at 7 bases. V lost 3 bases and J lost 4; bases outside the gene matches: 8. The germline V gene encodes CDR1 MNHNS and CDR2 SASEGT. The CDR3 is 15 residues long. The DNA of the CDR3 is TGTGCCAGCAGTGACCACGGGACAGAAGCCTATGGCTACACCTTC. Translation gives CASSDHGTEAYGYTF.

This chain connects TRBV5-4 to TRBJ1-2; weak D call: TRBD1 (5 bases). Trimming removed 4 bases at V and 4 bases at J, with 17 bases between. This CDR3 comprises 15 residues. CDR1 is SGHNT, CDR2 YYREEE, per germline (reference sequence). CDR3 nucleotide sequence: TGTGCCAGCAGCCACCAGACAGAGACGGCCTATGGCTACACCTTC. This translates into CASSHQTETAYGYTF.

The chain carries TRBV5-1 and TRBJ2-3; 10 nucleotides match TRBD1. CDR3 length equals 15 residues. After removal of 7 bases from V and 4 bases from J, the junction contained 9 bases not matched to a gene. Per the germline V gene, CDR1 is SGHRS and CDR2 is YFSETQ. The CDR3 DNA reads as TGCGCCAGCGTAAAAGGGACAGGGGTACCAGATACGCAGTATTTT. It is translated as CASVKGTGVPDTQYF.

The rearrangement uses TRBV5-1 and TRBJ1-1, with 10 bases matching TRBD1. Germline-derived CDR1 and CDR2 are SGHRS and YFSETQ. The ends lost 5 bases at V and 10 bases at J; junction bases unmatched: 11. The CDR3 has 14 amino acids. The CDR3 loop is CASSFTGTGEGAFF. The CDR3 DNA reads as TGCGCCAGCAGTTTCACCGGGACAGGGGAGGGAGCTTTCTTT.

The chain couples TRBV5-6 to TRBJ1-1; D unresolved. Trimming stripped 6 bases from V and 4 bases from J, with 13 bases between. The CDR3 spans 13 residues. CDR1 and CDR2 from the germline V gene are SGHDT and YYEEEE. The CDR3 region is CASMEGVSTEAFF. DNA for the CDR3: TGTGCCAGCATGGAGGGTGTGAGCACTGAAGCTTTCTTT. Filled out from reference TRBV5-6 and TRBJ1-1, the complete variable domain reads DAGVTQSPTHLIKTRGQQVTLRCSPKSGHDTVSWYQQALGQGPQFIFQYYEEEERQRGNFPDRFSGHQFPNYSSELNVNALLLGDSALYLCASMEGVSTEAFFGQGTRLTVV.

V is TRBV7-3 and J is TRBJ1-2; D is uncertain. CDR1 and CDR2 (germline): SGHTA, FQGTGA. V lost 5 bases and J lost 0, with 10 bases in between. This CDR3 is 14 amino acids long. The CDR3 DNA follows: TGTGCCAGCAGCCTGGGCCCTACTAACTATGGCTACACCTTC. It is translated as CASSLGPTNYGYTF.